This T cell receptor (beta chain) was recorded in a study of follicular helper T cells after annual influenza vaccination. Study-level findings and limits: ICOS-CD38- cTfh most often held earlier Day 7 ICOS+CD38+ clones.

V was clipped by 0 bases and J by 3 bases, with 7 bases between them. The length of the CDR3 is 14 residues. Germline CDR1 SGHRS, CDR2 YFSETQ. Notes on this clone: Its cognate antigen is unknown.

TCRB sequencing was done at Survey resolution level. Only in-frame clones appear in the TCRdb table, and some are missing; sequencing was by immunoSEQ multiplex PCR. The table shows about 15,000 clones, with about four fifths occurring only once. The time point is: 2014-2015 season, 7 days after vaccination. Sorted blood CD4 subsets were sequenced before and after adults received seasonal inactivated influenza vaccine. The rearrangement uses TRBV5-1 and TRBJ1-3; possible D gene TRBD1, 6 bases. The source material was CXCR5+ CD38- circulating T follicular helper cells from blood, sampled 7 days after influenza vaccination. Subset indicated: circulating Tfh, non-naive CD4+CXCR5+PD-1+ (ICOS+CD38+ or ICOS-CD38-). This receptor was taken from an adult who received the influenza vaccine. The DNA of the CDR3 is TGCGCCAGCAGCTTGGAAGGGGGTGGAAACACCATATATTTT. Translated: CASSLEGGGNTIYF.